This T cell receptor beta chain was found in a study of blood T cell repertoires in COVID-19. TCRdb's table, derived via immunoSEQ multiplex PCR, lists solely in-frame clones and lacks some. The sample includes 78,000 or so clones, roughly four fifths of them seen just once. CDR3 length equals 18 residues. Germline V gene data show CDR1 as SGHNT and CDR2 as YYREEE (reference sequence). V lost 0 bases, J lost 5 bases, and 11 bases stayed unmatched. This receptor was taken from a human donor in a cohort sampled during active COVID-19. The sample consisted of peripheral blood. The genes are TRBV5-4 and TRBJ1-6, with TRBD1 matching over 7 bases. The CDR3 DNA is TGTGCCAGCAGCTTGGGACAGGGAGGAAAGCGGAATAATTCACCCCTCCACTTT. Residues: CASSLGQGGKRNNSPLHF.